What follows are 20 T cell receptor beta chains derived from one specimen sequenced in a study of T cell responses to AZD1222 COVID-19 vaccine. Here immunoSEQ multiplex PCR was the method, and the copy in TCRdb shows in-frame clones only, minus some. The sample lists about 130,000 clones; around 90% were seen once. This specimen was peripheral blood, taken on day 0 of AZD1222 vaccination. Receptors were obtained from an adult in good health.

This chain links TRBV11-3 with TRBJ2-2; D is undetermined. Looked up from germline, CDR1 is SGHNT and CDR2 is YENEEA. This CDR3 contains 15 residues. Trimming cost V 5 bases and J 0 bases, with 10 bases left between them. The CDR3 nucleotides read TGTGCCAGCAGCCGAGCTGACGCGAACACCGGGGAGCTGTTTTTT. Translation: CASSRADANTGELFF.

This clone appeared a single time. This rearrangement joins TRBV18 to TRBJ2-3; the D is unclear. The CDR3 totals 15 residues. Trimming cost V 4 bases and J 0 bases, with 11 bases left between them. From germline, CDR1 is KGHSH and CDR2 LQKENI. The CDR3 DNA reads TGTGCCAGCTCACGGACCGGGCCCAGCACAGATACGCAGTATTTT. Its protein is CASSRTGPSTDTQYF.

This clone was counted a single time. This chain joins TRBV13 and TRBJ1-4; maybe TRBD1 (5 bases). This CDR3 has 15 residues. Germline V gene lookup returns CDR1 PRHDT and CDR2 FYEKMQ (reference sequence). V lost 5 bases and J lost 5, with 15 bases in between. The CDR3 DNA is TGTGCCAGCAGCCCCTTCGGGGGAGGGAATGAAAAACTGTTTTTT. Its protein is CASSPFGGGNEKLFF.

The chain uses TRBV18 and TRBJ1-5; D is perhaps TRBD1 (5 bases). Per the germline V gene, CDR1 is KGHSH and CDR2 is LQKENI. This CDR3 has 13 residues. Trimming shortened V by 4 bases and J by 6 bases, and 10 bases separated the two germline ends. The CDR3 sequence is CASSLGTLQPQHF. CDR3 coding DNA: TGTGCCAGCTCACTGGGGACTCTTCAGCCCCAGCATTTT.

The chain links TRBV30 to TRBJ2-2; 11 bases fit TRBD1. In germline, CDR1 is GTSNPN, CDR2 SVGIG (reference sequence). CDR3 length equals 15 residues. J was trimmed by 3 bases and V by 3 bases; bases with no gene match: 3. DNA of the CDR3: TGTGCCTGGAGCGGGACAGGGGGATACACCGGGGAGCTGTTTTTT. Its translation is CAWSGTGGYTGELFF. The full variable domain, with the rest looked up from reference TRBV30 and TRBJ2-2, is SQTIHQWPATLVQPVGSPLSLECTVEGTSNPNLYWYRQAAGRGLQLLFYSVGIGQISSEVPQNLSASRPQDRQFILSSKKLLLSDSGFYLCAWSGTGGYTGELFFGEGSRLTVL.

This chain uses TRBV4-3 with TRBJ1-2; the D is unclear. The CDR3 runs to 16 residues. V was clipped by 4 bases and J by 2 bases, with 17 bases between them. The germline gives CDR1 LGHNA, CDR2 YSLEER. The CDR3 sequence is CASSPTSGGLNYGYTF. DNA for the CDR3: TGCGCCAGCAGCCCAACCTCGGGTGGACTGAACTATGGCTACACCTTC.

The CDR3 nucleotides read TGTGCCAGCAGTTCTCTCCGACACCCCTCCTACGAGCAGTACTTC. It is translated as CASSSLRHPSYEQYF. The chain has TRBV6-2 or TRBV6-3 and TRBJ2-7; D gene unclear. The V gene's germline CDR1 is MNHEY and CDR2 SVGEGT. The CDR3 length is 15 residues. With 4 bases removed from V and 0 bases from J, the gap between germline ends came to 13 bases.

This chain joins TRBV4-2 and TRBJ2-7; 11 bases line up with TRBD2. Per germline, CDR1 LGHNA and CDR2 YNFKEQ. V was clipped by 3 bases and J by 4 bases; unmatched bases: 8. The length of the CDR3 is 16 residues. The CDR3 nucleotides read TGTGCCAGCAGCCATCAACTAGCGGGGGCCGGGTACGAGCAGTACTTC. Translating gives CASSHQLAGAGYEQYF.

The chain employs TRBV3-1 (or the pseudogene TRBV3-2) and TRBJ1-1; 8 positions match TRBD1. The CDR3 sequence is 13 residues long. With V trimmed by 7 bases and J by 1 base, 2 bases remained unmatched. CDR1 LGHDT and CDR2 YNNKEL come from the germline V gene (reference sequence). Here the CDR3 reads CASTDRGNTEAFF. Here the CDR3 DNA reads TGTGCCAGCACCGACAGGGGGAACACTGAAGCTTTCTTT.

This clone has a single count. This chain connects TRBV23-1 to TRBJ1-2; D is possibly TRBD1 (6 bases). TRBV23-1 is classed as an ORF, of uncertain function. Between the trimmed V and J ends, which lost 8 bases and 5 bases, there was a span of 15 bases. The CDR3 consists of 13 residues. Here the CDR3 DNA reads TGCGCCAGCGATGGGGGCCTAACATATGGCTACACCTTC. Translation: CASDGGLTYGYTF.

In this sample, this clone turned up once. This sequence joins TRBV7-9 and TRBJ1-6, with D possibly TRBD1 on 5 matching bases. The ends were cut back, 1 base at V and 2 bases at J, with 9 bases in the middle. Germline lookup yields CDR1 SEHNR and CDR2 FQNEAQ (reference sequence). CDR3 length: 16 residues. The CDR3 nucleotides are TGTGCCAGCAGCTTAGAGGGGCAGGCCTATAATTCACCCCTCCACTTT. As protein: CASSLEGQAYNSPLHF. The full variable domain, its missing parts supplied by reference TRBV7-9 and TRBJ1-6, is DTGVSQNPRHKITKRGQNVTFRCDPISEHNRLYWYRQTLGQGPEFLTYFQNEAQLEKSRLLSDRFSAERPKGSFSTLEIQRTEQGDSAMYLCASSLEGQAYNSPLHFGNGTRLTVT.

The V and J genes are TRBV7-2 and TRBJ2-7; 8 bases match TRBD1. The V segment lost 1 base and the J segment 3 bases; nucleotides outside the gene matches: 5. There are 15 residues in the CDR3. Per germline, CDR1 SGHTA and CDR2 FQGNSA. The CDR3 DNA follows: TGTGCCAGCAGCTTAGGAGACAGGGGAAACTACGAGCAGTACTTC. Its translation is CASSLGDRGNYEQYF.

The chain joins TRBV5-1 to TRBJ2-3; 9 nucleotides align to TRBD2. The CDR3 consists of 16 residues. After removal of 7 bases from V and 5 bases from J, the junction contained 14 bases not matched to a gene. In germline, CDR1 is SGHRS, CDR2 YFSETQ. CDR3 DNA: TGCGCCAGCCTGCAGGGTAGCGGGGGTCGCGGAGATACGCAGTATTTT. As protein: CASLQGSGGRGDTQYF.

This clone was counted between two and nine times. The chain uses TRBV6-5 and TRBJ1-1; perhaps TRBD1 as D (6 bases). Germline V gene lookup returns CDR1 MNHEY and CDR2 SVGAGI. V was trimmed by 2 bases and J by 6 bases, leaving 16 bases between them. This CDR3 region has 15 residues. The CDR3 is CASSYADRRSAEAFF. The CDR3 coding sequence is TGTGCCAGCAGTTACGCGGACAGAAGAAGCGCTGAAGCTTTCTTT.

A word on this clone: The junction departs from germline at one end; a sequencing error may be responsible. This chain joins TRBV28 and TRBJ2-7, with 8 bases that match TRBD2. Germline values: CDR1 MDHEN, CDR2 SYDVKM. The CDR3 loop spans 13 amino acids. Here the CDR3 DNA reads TGTGCCAGCAGCCTATCCCCACGGGGGGGTTTGGTCTTC. Translation gives CASSLSPRGGLVF.

The chain uses TRBV6-5 and TRBJ1-1; D might be TRBD1 (5 bases). The ends were cut back, 8 bases at V and 4 bases at J, with 17 bases in the middle. CDR3 length equals 14 residues. Germline V gives CDR1 MNHEY, CDR2 SVGAGI. The CDR3 region has the DNA TGTGCCAGCTCCTCCGCCCCCGGGGGCACTGAAGCTTTCTTT. As protein: CASSSAPGGTEAFF.

The rearrangement links TRBV6-6 to TRBJ1-4; D gene unclear. Germline CDR1 MNHNY, CDR2 SVGAGI (reference sequence). V was trimmed by 6 bases and J by 8 bases, leaving 16 bases between them. CDR3 size: 14 residues. The CDR3 DNA follows: TGTGCCAGCAGCGCCGGGTCGCGGCGGGAAAAACTGTTTTTT. This gives the protein CASSAGSRREKLFF.

The V and J genes are TRBV7-2 and TRBJ1-2; unclear D gene. V dropped 1 base and J dropped 5 bases, with 11 bases sitting between them. Germline loops: CDR1 SGHTA, CDR2 FQGNSA. CDR3 size: 14 residues. In nucleotides, the CDR3 is TGTGCCAGCAGCTTAGGGGCGGCGGGATATGGCTACACCTTC. It is translated as CASSLGAAGYGYTF. Complete variable domain (other parts from reference TRBV7-2 and TRBJ1-2): GAGVSQSPSNKVTEKGKDVELRCDPISGHTALYWYRQSLGQGLEFLIYFQGNSAPDKSGLPSDRFSAERTGGSVSTLTIQRTQQEDSAVYLCASSLGAAGYGYTFGSGTRLTVV.

The rearrangement joins TRBV5-1 to TRBJ1-4, with D unresolved. This CDR3 contains 14 residues. Germline V gene sequence: CDR1 SGHRS, CDR2 YFSETQ. V lost 4 bases and J 8 bases, leaving 15 bases between the germline ends. This CDR3 is CASSPPRAPEKLFF. In nucleotides, the CDR3 is TGCGCCAGCAGCCCCCCGAGGGCGCCGGAAAAACTGTTTTTT.

V and J are TRBV4-2 and TRBJ2-7, with D possibly matching TRBD1 (6 bases). V dropped 0 bases and J dropped 1 base, with 13 bases sitting between them. The CDR3 consists of 16 residues. Germline assignment: CDR1 LGHNA and CDR2 YNFKEQ. This chain's CDR3 is CASSQEGAGESYEQYF. CDR3 coding DNA: TGTGCCAGCAGCCAAGAGGGGGCAGGGGAGTCCTACGAGCAGTACTTC.